What follows are 8 T cell receptor beta chains derived from one specimen sequenced in a study of blood T cell repertoires in COVID-19. Repertoires were generated with immunoSEQ multiplex PCR, while TCRdb's copy carries only in-frame clones and drops some. Among 300,000 to 400,000 clones listed, roughly 85% were seen once. The sequenced material came from PBMCs or T cells enriched from blood (not recorded which). The receptors here all came from a woman in her 40s with acute COVID-19.

The rearrangement links TRBV6-9 to TRBJ1-1; D is undetermined. V lost 4 bases, J lost 5 bases, and 11 bases lay in between. This CDR3 is built from 13 residues. Germline CDR1 is MNHGY and CDR2 is SVAAGI. CDR3 in DNA: TGTGCCAGCAGTTTACCTCAGCGTACTGAAGCTTTCTTT. Residues: CASSLPQRTEAFF.

The chain joins TRBV6-5 to TRBJ1-4; tentative D call: TRBD1 (6 bases). Germline lookup yields CDR1 MNHEY and CDR2 SVGAGI. This CDR3 contains 13 residues. The ends were cut back, 6 bases at V and 6 bases at J, with 11 bases in the middle. CDR3 in DNA: TGTGCCAGCAGGGGTACAGGGTATGAAAAACTGTTTTTT. Translating gives CASRGTGYEKLFF.

A few counts support this clone. The genes are TRBV4-3 and TRBJ1-6; D not resolved. The germline gives CDR1 LGHNA, CDR2 YSLEER. The length of the CDR3 is 15 residues. Trimming took off 1 base at V and 6 bases at J, with 10 bases between the two ends. CDR3 sequence (DNA): TGCGCCAGCAGCCAAGTAACGTCCGGTAATTCACCCCTCCACTTT. It encodes CASSQVTSGNSPLHF.

V is TRBV28 and J is TRBJ1-5, with TRBD1 matching 7 bases. V dropped 6 bases and J dropped 0; count of bases not matched to a gene: 11. Germline CDR1 is MDHEN and CDR2 is SYDVKM. The CDR3 consists of 17 residues. The CDR3 loop is CASSPRDRRSSNQPQHF. Written as DNA, the CDR3 is TGTGCCAGCAGCCCACGGGACAGAAGAAGTAGCAATCAGCCCCAGCATTTT.

V gene TRBV6-2 or TRBV6-3 combines with J gene TRBJ1-5; D not certain. Germline V gene lookup returns CDR1 MNHEY and CDR2 SVGEGT. V was clipped by 6 bases and J by 1 base, with 19 bases between them. The CDR3 has 17 amino acids. The CDR3 DNA reads TGTGCCAGCAGCCTTCACCTAGACCGAGGGAGCAATCAGCCCCAGCATTTT. It codes for CASSLHLDRGSNQPQHF.

This chain connects TRBV7-3 to TRBJ2-5; weak D call: TRBD1 (6 bases). CDR3 length: 17 residues. Germline loops: CDR1 SGHTA, CDR2 FQGTGA. Deletions cut 0 bases from V and 0 bases from J, with 14 bases between. The CDR3 coding sequence is TGTGCCAGCAGCTTAACGGGGGCAGGGGCGTACCAAGAGACCCAGTACTTC. It yields the protein CASSLTGAGAYQETQYF.

The genes are TRBV28 and TRBJ2-5, with TRBD2 identical over 16 bases. This CDR3 spans 17 amino acids. The J segment lost 5 bases and the V segment lost 7 bases, leaving 10 bases of the junction unmatched. Per the germline V gene, CDR1 is MDHEN and CDR2 is SYDVKM. CDR3 residues: CASIAGLAGGLGETQYF. In DNA, the CDR3 is TGTGCCAGCATCGCGGGACTAGCGGGAGGGCTGGGGGAGACCCAGTACTTC.

V and J are TRBV19 and TRBJ1-2; the D gene is possibly TRBD1 (6 bases). CDR1 is LNHDA, CDR2 SQIVND, per germline (reference sequence). The CDR3 totals 16 residues. Trimming pared 4 bases from V and 0 bases from J, leaving 15 bases between. The CDR3: CASSKFQGRANYGYTF. The CDR3, as DNA: TGTGCCAGTAGTAAATTCCAGGGGCGAGCTAACTATGGCTACACCTTC.